The clone carrying this TCR beta chain turned up a few times. Its antigen remains unknown. The data belong to a study of beta chain features in type 1 diabetes. Overall study findings and caveats: TCRB repertoires of naive, central memory and Treg cells appeared more similar among patients than among healthy donors. There was a moderate but significant shortening of TCRB CDR3s in all four CD4+ subsets of Type 1 diabetes patients.

The CDR3 is made up of 17 amino acids. The ends were cut back, 3 bases at V and 0 bases at J, with 18 bases in the middle. Per the germline V gene, CDR1 is KGHSH and CDR2 is LQKENI. Every isolated RNA sample was fully reverse transcribed, so sequencing captured expressed TCRB transcripts. The data were produced by immunoSEQ multiplex PCR, yet TCRdb's version contains in-frame clones alone and is incomplete. Counted here are some 200,000 clones, 11% occurring once; the ten biggest clones make up 1% to 1.5%. The V gene is TRBV18, the J gene TRBJ2-7; D perhaps matches TRBD2 (6 bases). The TCR was taken from a man in his late teens or twenties in good health. The sequencing input was central memory CD4+ T cells from blood. CDR3 DNA: TGTGCCAGCTCACCGCCGACGGGACTCCCTAGCTCCTACGAGCAGTACTTC. Translated, it gives CASSPPTGLPSSYEQYF.